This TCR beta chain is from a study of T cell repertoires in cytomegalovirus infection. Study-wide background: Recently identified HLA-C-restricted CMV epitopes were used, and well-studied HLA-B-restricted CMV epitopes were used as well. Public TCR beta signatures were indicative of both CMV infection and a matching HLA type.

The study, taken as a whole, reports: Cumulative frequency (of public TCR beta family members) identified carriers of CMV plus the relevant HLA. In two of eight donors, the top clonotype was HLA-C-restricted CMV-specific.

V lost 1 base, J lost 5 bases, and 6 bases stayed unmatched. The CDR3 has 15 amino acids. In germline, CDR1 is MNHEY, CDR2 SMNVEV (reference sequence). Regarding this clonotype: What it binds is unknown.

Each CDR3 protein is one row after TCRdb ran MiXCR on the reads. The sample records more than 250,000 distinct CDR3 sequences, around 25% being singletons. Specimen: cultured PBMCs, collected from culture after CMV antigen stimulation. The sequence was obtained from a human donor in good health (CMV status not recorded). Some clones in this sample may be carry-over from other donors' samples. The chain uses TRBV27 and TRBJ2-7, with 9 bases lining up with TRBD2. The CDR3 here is CASSLLREGLHEQYF. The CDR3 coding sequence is TGTGCCAGCAGTTTATTGCGGGAGGGCCTCCACGAGCAGTACTTC.